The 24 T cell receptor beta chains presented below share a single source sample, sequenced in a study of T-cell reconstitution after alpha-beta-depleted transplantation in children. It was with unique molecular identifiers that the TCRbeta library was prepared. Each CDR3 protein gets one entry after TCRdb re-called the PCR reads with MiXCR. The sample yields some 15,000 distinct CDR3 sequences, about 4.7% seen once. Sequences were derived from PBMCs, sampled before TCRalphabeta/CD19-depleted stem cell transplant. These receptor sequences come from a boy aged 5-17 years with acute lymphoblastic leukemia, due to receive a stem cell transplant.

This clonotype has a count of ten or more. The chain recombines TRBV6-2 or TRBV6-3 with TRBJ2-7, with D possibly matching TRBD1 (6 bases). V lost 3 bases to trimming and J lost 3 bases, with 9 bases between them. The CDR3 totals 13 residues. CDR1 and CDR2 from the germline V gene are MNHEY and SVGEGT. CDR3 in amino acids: CASSYRQDYEQYF. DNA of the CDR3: TGTGCCAGCAGTTATAGACAGGACTACGAGCAGTACTTC.

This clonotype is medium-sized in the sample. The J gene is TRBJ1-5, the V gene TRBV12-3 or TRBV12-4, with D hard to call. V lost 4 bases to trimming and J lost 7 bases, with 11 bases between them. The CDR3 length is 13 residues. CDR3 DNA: TGTGCCAGCAGTTCCGGGGTGGGACAGCCCCAGCATTTT. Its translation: CASSSGVGQPQHF.

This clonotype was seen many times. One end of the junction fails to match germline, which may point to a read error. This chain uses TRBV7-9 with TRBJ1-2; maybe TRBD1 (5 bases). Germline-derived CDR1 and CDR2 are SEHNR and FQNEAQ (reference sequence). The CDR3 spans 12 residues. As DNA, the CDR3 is TGTGCCAGCAGCCGGGAGTCCGGCAGGGCAGCCTTC. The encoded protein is CASSRESGRAAF.

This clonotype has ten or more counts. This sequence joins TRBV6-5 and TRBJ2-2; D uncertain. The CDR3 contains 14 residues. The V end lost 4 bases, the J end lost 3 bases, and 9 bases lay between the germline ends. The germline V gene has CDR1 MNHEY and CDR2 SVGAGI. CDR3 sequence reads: CASSSSYYTGELFF. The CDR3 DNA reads TGTGCCAGCAGTTCGTCTTATTACACCGGGGAGCTGTTTTTT.

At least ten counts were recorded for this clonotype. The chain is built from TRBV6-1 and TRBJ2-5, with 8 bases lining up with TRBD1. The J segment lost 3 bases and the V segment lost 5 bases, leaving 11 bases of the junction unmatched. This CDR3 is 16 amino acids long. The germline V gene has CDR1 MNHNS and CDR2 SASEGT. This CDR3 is CASSMTGEYVKETQYF. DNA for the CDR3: TGTGCCAGCAGTATGACAGGGGAATATGTAAAAGAGACCCAGTACTTC.

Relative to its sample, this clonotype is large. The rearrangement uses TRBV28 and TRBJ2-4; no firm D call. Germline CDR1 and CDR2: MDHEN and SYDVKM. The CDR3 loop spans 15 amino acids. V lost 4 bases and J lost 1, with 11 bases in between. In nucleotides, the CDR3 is TGTGCCAGCAGTTCGTGGAATGAGGCCAAAAACATTCAGTACTTC. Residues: CASSSWNEAKNIQYF.

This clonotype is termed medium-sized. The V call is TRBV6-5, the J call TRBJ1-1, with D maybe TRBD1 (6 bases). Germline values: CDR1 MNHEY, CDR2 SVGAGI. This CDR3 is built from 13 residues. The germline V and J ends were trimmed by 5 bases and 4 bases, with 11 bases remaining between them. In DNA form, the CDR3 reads TGTGCCAGCAGTAAACAGGGTTCCACTGAAGCTTTCTTT. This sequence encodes CASSKQGSTEAFF.

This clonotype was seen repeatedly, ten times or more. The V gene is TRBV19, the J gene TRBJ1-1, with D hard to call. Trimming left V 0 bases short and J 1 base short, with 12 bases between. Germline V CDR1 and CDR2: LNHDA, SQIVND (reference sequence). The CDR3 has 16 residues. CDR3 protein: CASSIDVGDSNTEAFF. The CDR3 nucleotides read TGTGCCAGTAGTATAGATGTTGGGGATTCGAACACTGAAGCTTTCTTT.

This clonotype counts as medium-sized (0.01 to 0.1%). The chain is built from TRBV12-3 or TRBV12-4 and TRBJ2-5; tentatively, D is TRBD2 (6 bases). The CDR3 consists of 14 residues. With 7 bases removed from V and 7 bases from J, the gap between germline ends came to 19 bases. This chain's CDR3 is CASNRRASARTQYF. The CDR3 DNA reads TGTGCCAGCAACCGAAGAGCTAGCGCGAGGACCCAGTACTTC.

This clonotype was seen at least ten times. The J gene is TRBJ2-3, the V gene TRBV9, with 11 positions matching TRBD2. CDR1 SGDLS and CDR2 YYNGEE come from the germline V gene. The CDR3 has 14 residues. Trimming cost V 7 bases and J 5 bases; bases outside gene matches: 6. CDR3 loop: CASSTSGKLDTQYF. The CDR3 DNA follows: TGTGCCAGCTCGACTAGCGGGAAGCTAGATACGCAGTATTTT.

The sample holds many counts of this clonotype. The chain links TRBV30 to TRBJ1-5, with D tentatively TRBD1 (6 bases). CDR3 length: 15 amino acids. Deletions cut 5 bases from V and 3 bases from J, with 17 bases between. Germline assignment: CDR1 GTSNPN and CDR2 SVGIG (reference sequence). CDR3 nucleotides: TGTGCCTGGGCCCGAGGGGGGGATTACAATCAGCCCCAGCATTTT. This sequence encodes CAWARGGDYNQPQHF.

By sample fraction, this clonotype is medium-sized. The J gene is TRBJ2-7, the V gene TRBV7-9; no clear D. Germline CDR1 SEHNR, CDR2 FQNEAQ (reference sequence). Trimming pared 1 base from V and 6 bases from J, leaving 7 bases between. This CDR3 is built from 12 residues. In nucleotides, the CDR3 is TGTGCCAGCAGCTTAGGTTCGCGCGAGCAGTACTTC. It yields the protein CASSLGSREQYF.

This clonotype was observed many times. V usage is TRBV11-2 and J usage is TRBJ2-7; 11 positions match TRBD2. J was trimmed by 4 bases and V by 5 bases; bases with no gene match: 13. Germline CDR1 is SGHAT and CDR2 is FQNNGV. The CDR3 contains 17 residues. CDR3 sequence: CASSRLYRLAGFYEQYF. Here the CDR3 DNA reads TGTGCCAGCAGCCGCCTTTACCGACTAGCGGGATTTTACGAGCAGTACTTC.

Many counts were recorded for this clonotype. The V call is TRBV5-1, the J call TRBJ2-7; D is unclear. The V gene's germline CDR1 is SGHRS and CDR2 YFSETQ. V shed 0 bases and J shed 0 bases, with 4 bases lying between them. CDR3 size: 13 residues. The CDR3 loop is CASSLEDSYEQYF. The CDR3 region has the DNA TGCGCCAGCAGCTTGGAGGACTCCTACGAGCAGTACTTC. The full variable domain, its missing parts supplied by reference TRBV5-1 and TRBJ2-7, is KAGVTQTPRYLIKTRGQQVTLSCSPISGHRSVSWYQQTPGQGLQFLFEYFSETQRNKGNFPGRFSGRQFSNSRSEMNVSTLELGDSALYLCASSLEDSYEQYFGPGTRLTVT.

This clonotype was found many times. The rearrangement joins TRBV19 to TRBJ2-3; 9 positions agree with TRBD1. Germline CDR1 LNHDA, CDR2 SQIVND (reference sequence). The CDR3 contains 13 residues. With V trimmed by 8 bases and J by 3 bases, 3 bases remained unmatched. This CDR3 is CASDRGSTDTQYF. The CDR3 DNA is TGTGCCAGTGACAGGGGGTCGACAGATACGCAGTATTTT.

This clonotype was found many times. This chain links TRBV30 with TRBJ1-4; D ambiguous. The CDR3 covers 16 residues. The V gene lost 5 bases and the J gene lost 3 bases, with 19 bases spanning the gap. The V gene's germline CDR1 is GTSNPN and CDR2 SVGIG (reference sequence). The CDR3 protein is CAWGRWPSGANEKLFF. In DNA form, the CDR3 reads TGTGCCTGGGGCAGATGGCCCTCTGGGGCTAATGAAAAACTGTTTTTT.

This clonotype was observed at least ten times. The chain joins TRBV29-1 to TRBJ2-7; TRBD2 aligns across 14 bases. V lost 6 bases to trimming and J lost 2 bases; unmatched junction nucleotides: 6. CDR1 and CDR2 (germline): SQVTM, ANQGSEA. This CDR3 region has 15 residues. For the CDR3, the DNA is TGCAGCGTCCTGGGACTAGCGGGGGAACCCTACGAGCAGTACTTC. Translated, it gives CSVLGLAGEPYEQYF.

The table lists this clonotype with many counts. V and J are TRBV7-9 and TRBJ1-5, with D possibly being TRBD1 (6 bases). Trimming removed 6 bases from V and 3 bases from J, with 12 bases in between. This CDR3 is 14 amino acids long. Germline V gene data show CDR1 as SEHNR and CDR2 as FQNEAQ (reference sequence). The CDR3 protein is CASSPRDNNQPQHF. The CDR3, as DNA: TGTGCCAGCAGTCCCCGGGACAACAATCAGCCCCAGCATTTT.

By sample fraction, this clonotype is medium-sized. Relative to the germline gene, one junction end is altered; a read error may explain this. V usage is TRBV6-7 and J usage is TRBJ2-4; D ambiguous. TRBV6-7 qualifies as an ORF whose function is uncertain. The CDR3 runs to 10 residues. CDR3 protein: CAGRWAIQYF. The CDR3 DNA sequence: TGTGCCGGCAGGTGGGCCATTCAGTACTTC.

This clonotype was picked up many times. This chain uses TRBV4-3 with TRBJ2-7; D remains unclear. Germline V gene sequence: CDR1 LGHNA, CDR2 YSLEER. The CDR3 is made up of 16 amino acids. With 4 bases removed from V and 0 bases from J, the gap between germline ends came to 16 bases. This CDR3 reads CASSPVWTESSYEQYF. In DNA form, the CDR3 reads TGCGCCAGCAGCCCAGTCTGGACGGAAAGCTCCTACGAGCAGTACTTC.

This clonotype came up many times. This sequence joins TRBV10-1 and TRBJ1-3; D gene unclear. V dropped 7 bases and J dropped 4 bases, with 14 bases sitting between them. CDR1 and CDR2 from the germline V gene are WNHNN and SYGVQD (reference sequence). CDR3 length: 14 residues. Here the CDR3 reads CASNTSTAGNTIYF. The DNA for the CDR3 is TGCGCCAGCAATACATCTACTGCCGGAAACACCATATATTTT.

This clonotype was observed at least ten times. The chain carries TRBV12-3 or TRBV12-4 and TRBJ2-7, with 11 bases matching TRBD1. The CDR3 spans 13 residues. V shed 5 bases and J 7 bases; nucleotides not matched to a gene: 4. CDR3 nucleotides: TGTGCCAGCAGTGGGGACAGGGGGATTGAGCAGTACTTC. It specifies CASSGDRGIEQYF.

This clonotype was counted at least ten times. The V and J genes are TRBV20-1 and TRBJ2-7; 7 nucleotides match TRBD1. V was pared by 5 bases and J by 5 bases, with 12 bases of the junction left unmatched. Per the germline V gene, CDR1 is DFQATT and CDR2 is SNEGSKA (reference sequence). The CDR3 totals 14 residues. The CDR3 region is CSAAQPRGQNEQYF. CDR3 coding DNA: TGCAGTGCTGCTCAACCGAGGGGGCAAAACGAGCAGTACTTC.

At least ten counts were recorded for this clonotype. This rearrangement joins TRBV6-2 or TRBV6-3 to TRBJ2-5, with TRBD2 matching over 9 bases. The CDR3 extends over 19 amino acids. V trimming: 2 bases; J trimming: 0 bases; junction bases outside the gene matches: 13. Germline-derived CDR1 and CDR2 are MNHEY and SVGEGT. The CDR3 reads CASSYGRTSDFLYQETQYF. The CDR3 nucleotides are TGTGCCAGCAGTTACGGTCGGACTAGCGACTTCTTGTACCAAGAGACCCAGTACTTC.